Listed below are T cell receptor beta chains from one sample, sequenced in a study of cytomegalovirus exposure and HLA in healthy donors. The assay was immunoSEQ multiplex PCR, and TCRdb's table has in-frame clones only and misses some. In the table there are 120,000 or so clones, 75% to 90% of which are singletons. The material sequenced was PBMCs. The receptor source for this set is a young man in good health and CMV-seronegative. Both conserved end residues are part of each CDR3. The D gene is left open where the match is weak. Where a row states a size, it is once, few, many or the class of an expanded clone; other rows omit it.

CDR3 DNA	CDR3 protein	D gene	clone size	J gene	V gene
TGTGCCAGCAGCTACACGGGACAGGGGTTTGGCTATGGCTACACCTTC	CASSYTGQGFGYGYTF	TRBD1	NA	TRBJ1-2	TRBV5-6
TGTGCCAGCAGTACAGGGGCCACTGAAGCTTTCTTT	CASSTGATEAFF	TRBD1	NA	TRBJ1-1	TRBV6-5
TGTGCCAGCAGTTTATCGGGTTGGTTCGCTAGCGGGGAAGACACAGATACGCAGTATTTT	CASSLSGWFASGEDTDTQYF	TRBD2	few	TRBJ2-3	TRBV27
TGTGCCAGCAGTGACCCTCTCCGCATGAGGGTAAACACTGAAGCTTTCTTT	CASSDPLRMRVNTEAFF	NA	NA	TRBJ1-1	TRBV6-1
TGTGCCAGCAGTAACTCTGGAAACACCATATATTTT	CASSNSGNTIYF	NA	once	TRBJ1-3	TRBV7-9
TGTGCCAGCAGCACAGGGGGCTCCTACGAGCAGTACTTC	CASSTGGSYEQYF	TRBD1	NA	TRBJ2-7	TRBV2
TGTGCCAGCACAACGGGACTTTCCGACTACGAGCAGTACTTC	CASTTGLSDYEQYF	NA	NA	TRBJ2-7	TRBV10-3
TGTGCCAGGGCTGTTGGGACAGGGAACGAGCAGTACTTC	CARAVGTGNEQYF	TRBD1	NA	TRBJ2-7	TRBV6-1
TGTGCCAGCTCCTCAGTGGCGGATTCACCCCTCCACTTT	CASSSVADSPLHF	NA	NA	TRBJ1-6	TRBV9
TGCGCCAGCAGCTTGGGTCGAACCCCCGAGAATGAGCAGTTCTTC	CASSLGRTPENEQFF	NA	NA	TRBJ2-1	TRBV5-1
TGTGCCAGCAGTCCCCAGGGGAGTAGACCCAATGAGCAGTTCTTC	CASSPQGSRPNEQFF	NA	NA	TRBJ2-1	TRBV28
TGTGCCAGCAGCTTAGACCTGATGGGGGGGTTTAGGACTGAAGCTTTCTTT	CASSLDLMGGFRTEAFF	NA	NA	TRBJ1-1	TRBV11-2
TGTGCCAGCAGCTTAGTGGTCCCAAGCGCTGGAAACACCATATATTTT	CASSLVVPSAGNTIYF	NA	NA	TRBJ1-3	TRBV7-2
TGTGCCAGCAGCCCGGCGGGGTCCTACAATGAGCAGTTCTTC	CASSPAGSYNEQFF	NA	NA	TRBJ2-1	TRBV7-2
TGTGCCAGCAGGTTCCCACAGGGGGCGGCGAAGGGCTACACCTTC	CASRFPQGAAKGYTF	TRBD1	few	TRBJ1-2	TRBV28
TGCGCCAGCGCCGGACAGGGGTCAGAGACCCAGTACTTC	CASAGQGSETQYF	TRBD1	NA	TRBJ2-5	TRBV5-1
TGCGCCAGCAGCCGATACGTCGGGACAGCCTTCTCTGGAAACACCATATATTTT	CASSRYVGTAFSGNTIYF	TRBD1	few	TRBJ1-3	TRBV5-1
TGTGCCAGCAGCTCCCCCGGGACAGGGAGCGCTGGAAACACCATATATTTT	CASSSPGTGSAGNTIYF	TRBD1	NA	TRBJ1-3	TRBV5-6
TGTGCCAGCAGTTACCAGCGGGGGACCTACGAGCAGTACTTC	CASSYQRGTYEQYF	TRBD2	NA	TRBJ2-7	TRBV6-5
TGCGCCAGCAGCTATGGGACAGGTGGAGACATTCAGTACTTC	CASSYGTGGDIQYF	TRBD1	NA	TRBJ2-4	TRBV5-1
TGTGCCAGCAGGCGGGGTATTAGCGGGGGGGCCGGGAGCACAGATACGCAGTATTTT	CASRRGISGGAGSTDTQYF	TRBD2	NA	TRBJ2-3	TRBV2
TGTGCCAGCAAAGCAGGGTGGGATCAGCCCCAGCATTTT	CASKAGWDQPQHF	NA	NA	TRBJ1-5	TRBV6-1
TGCGCCAGCACCCTGGGCCCCGCCGAAAAACTGTTTTTT	CASTLGPAEKLFF	NA	few	TRBJ1-4	TRBV5-1
TGTGCCAGCAGCGTAACTAGCGGGGGCTACAATGAGCAGTTCTTC	CASSVTSGGYNEQFF	TRBD2	NA	TRBJ2-1	TRBV7-2
TGTGCCAGCAGCTCGCACCGGGTAGGTGAAGCTTTCTTT	CASSSHRVGEAFF	NA	NA	TRBJ1-1	TRBV7-9
TGTGCCTGGACAGGATACTCTGGAAACACCATATATTTT	CAWTGYSGNTIYF	NA	NA	TRBJ1-3	TRBV30
TGTGCCAGCAGCTTGGGGACTGTACAAGAGACCCAGTACTTC	CASSLGTVQETQYF	NA	NA	TRBJ2-5	TRBV5-5
TGTGCCACCAGAGGGGTATACGAGCAGTACTTC	CATRGVYEQYF	NA	NA	TRBJ2-7	TRBV15
TGTGCCAGCAGCGCACTTCCGCGAGGAAGCTCCTACAATGAGCAGTTCTTC	CASSALPRGSSYNEQFF	NA	NA	TRBJ2-1	TRBV7-6
TGTGCCAGCAGGCAGGATCCGGGAAACACCATATATTTT	CASRQDPGNTIYF	NA	NA	TRBJ1-3	TRBV2
TGTGCCAGCAGCTCCCGCCCAACGACGGCCAGGCAGCCCCAGCATTTT	CASSSRPTTARQPQHF	NA	NA	TRBJ1-5	TRBV7-8
TGTGCCAGCAGCGTAGCGCTAGCGGGGGCGAACACCGGGGAGCTGTTTTTT	CASSVALAGANTGELFF	TRBD2	NA	TRBJ2-2	TRBV9
TGCGCCAGCAGCCTCGACAGGTGGTCTGGAAACACCATATATTTT	CASSLDRWSGNTIYF	NA	NA	TRBJ1-3	TRBV4-3
TGTGCCATCAGTGCCCAAGGACAGGGAGCATCACCCCTCCACTTT	CAISAQGQGASPLHF	TRBD1	NA	TRBJ1-6	TRBV10-3
TGCGCCAGCAGCCCTGGAGGGGAGAACACTGAAGCTTTCTTT	CASSPGGENTEAFF	NA	NA	TRBJ1-1	TRBV5-1
TGTGCCAGTAGTGCCGGGACAGGGGCTTTCTACGAGCAGTACTTC	CASSAGTGAFYEQYF	TRBD1	few	TRBJ2-7	TRBV19
TGTGCCAGTAGTATAGGAGGGATTGGAAACACCATATATTTT	CASSIGGIGNTIYF	NA	few	TRBJ1-3	TRBV19
TGTGCCAGCTCACCGGAAAGGACAGGCCAAGAGACCCAGTACTTC	CASSPERTGQETQYF	TRBD1	NA	TRBJ2-5	TRBV18
TGCGCCAGCAGTAAAGGGACTAGCGGGGTCATCACAGATACGCAGTATTTT	CASSKGTSGVITDTQYF	TRBD2	NA	TRBJ2-3	TRBV10-1
TGTGCCAGCAGTTCCGGACAGGGTCAGAGGGGCTATGGCTACACCTTC	CASSSGQGQRGYGYTF	TRBD1	NA	TRBJ1-2	TRBV27
TGTGCCAGTAGTATAAATCCACAGAGCACAGATACGCAGTATTTT	CASSINPQSTDTQYF	NA	NA	TRBJ2-3	TRBV19
TGTGCCAGCAGCACAACCGACTCCTACGAGCAGTACTTC	CASSTTDSYEQYF	NA	NA	TRBJ2-7	TRBV5-5
TGTGCCAGCAGCCCCAACAGACAGGGGAAGAACAGTCAGTACTTC	CASSPNRQGKNSQYF	TRBD1	NA	TRBJ2-4	TRBV5-4
TGTGCCACCGGGGGGGGGTGGGGCACAGATACGCAGTATTTT	CATGGGWGTDTQYF	TRBD2	once	TRBJ2-3	TRBV15
TGTGCCAGCAGCCGTGACAGGGAATCCTACGAGCAGTACTTC	CASSRDRESYEQYF	TRBD1	NA	TRBJ2-7	TRBV6-6
TGTGCCAGCAGAGGAACCGGGACTAGCGGGTTCAATGAGCAGTTCTTC	CASRGTGTSGFNEQFF	TRBD2	NA	TRBJ2-1	TRBV2
TGTGCCAGCCCGGGGTACACGTCTAACTATGGCTACACCTTC	CASPGYTSNYGYTF	NA	few	TRBJ1-2	TRBV2
TGTGCCACCAGCAGAGGCCGAGACAGGGGGACCAAAAACATTCAGTACTTC	CATSRGRDRGTKNIQYF	TRBD1	NA	TRBJ2-4	TRBV15
TGTGCCAGCAGCTTACAGGGGGCCGCGAACACCGGGGAGCTGTTTTTT	CASSLQGAANTGELFF	TRBD1	NA	TRBJ2-2	TRBV7-2
TGTGCCAGCAGTCTCCCGACAGGGCCCCGAGCTTTCTTT	CASSLPTGPRAFF	TRBD1	NA	TRBJ1-1	TRBV28
TGTGCCAGCAGCTTACGAGGACAAAGCACAGATACGCAGTATTTT	CASSLRGQSTDTQYF	NA	NA	TRBJ2-3	TRBV11-2
TGCAGTGCCAGCTATGGCTACACCTTC	CSASYGYTF	NA	NA	TRBJ1-2	TRBV20-1
TGTGCCACCAGCAGCCCGGGGACAGGGTACGGCTACACCTTC	CATSSPGTGYGYTF	TRBD1	NA	TRBJ1-2	TRBV15
TGCGCCAGCAGCGAGGCGGGGGGCCGCTCCTACGAGCAGTACTTC	CASSEAGGRSYEQYF	TRBD2	NA	TRBJ2-7	TRBV5-1
TGTGCCAGCAGTAGGGGACAGAATTCTTACGAGCAGTACTTC	CASSRGQNSYEQYF	TRBD1	NA	TRBJ2-7	TRBV6-1